Below, 23 T cell receptor beta chains from the same sample are listed, as sequenced in a study of T cell responses to AZD1222 COVID-19 vaccine. Assay: immunoSEQ multiplex PCR; the TCRdb copy retains only in-frame clones and omits some. The sample consists of about 160,000 clones, approximately 92% of them appearing once. The sequencing used peripheral blood, collected 28 days after the second AZD1222 dose. These receptors all stem from an adult who received the AZD1222 COVID-19 vaccine.

This chain connects TRBV30 to TRBJ2-3; 7 bases align to TRBD1. Germline values: CDR1 GTSNPN, CDR2 SVGIG (reference sequence). J gave up 0 bases and V 3 bases, and 6 bases lay outside the gene matches. The CDR3 runs 15 residues. The CDR3, as DNA: TGTGCCTGGAGGGTGTTGGGACAGAGCACAGATACGCAGTATTTT. This encodes CAWRVLGQSTDTQYF.

The V and J genes are TRBV7-9 and TRBJ1-5; D perhaps matches TRBD1 (5 bases). CDR3 length equals 16 residues. Germline-derived CDR1 and CDR2 are SEHNR and FQNEAQ (reference sequence). V lost 1 base and J 5 bases, leaving 15 bases between the germline ends. CDR3 protein: CASSLGGRGSDQPQHF. CDR3 bases: TGTGCCAGCAGCTTAGGCGGAAGGGGCTCTGATCAGCCCCAGCATTTT.

The V gene is TRBV5-1, the J gene TRBJ1-6, with 7 bases identical to TRBD1. With V trimmed by 0 bases and J by 5 bases, 5 bases remained unmatched. The germline V gene has CDR1 SGHRS and CDR2 YFSETQ. There are 16 residues in the CDR3. The CDR3 reads CASSLAGTEDNSPLHF. The CDR3 bases are TGCGCCAGCAGCTTGGCCGGGACAGAAGATAATTCACCCCTCCACTTT.

This rearrangement joins TRBV7-8 to TRBJ2-1; TRBD1 is a possible D gene (5 bases). Germline V CDR1 and CDR2: SGHVS, FQNEAQ. CDR3 size: 15 residues. Trimming cost V 7 bases and J 4 bases, with 17 bases left between them. CDR3 nucleotide sequence: TGTGCCAGCAAGACTGCGACAGACTTTTACAATGAGCAGTTCTTC. It translates to CASKTATDFYNEQFF.

The chain employs TRBV28 and TRBJ1-5, with no clear D. V lost 6 bases to trimming and J lost 2 bases, with 11 bases between them. From germline, CDR1 is MDHEN and CDR2 SYDVKM. This CDR3 spans 14 amino acids. CDR3 sequence (DNA): TGTGCCAGCAGGCCTAGGAGGGGCAATCAGCCCCAGCATTTT. Its protein product is CASRPRRGNQPQHF.

This clone appeared once. The chain has TRBV28 and TRBJ1-6; the D gene is possibly TRBD1 (6 bases). Trimming removed 8 bases at V and 0 bases at J, with 8 bases between. The CDR3 totals 14 residues. Germline values: CDR1 MDHEN, CDR2 SYDVKM. The CDR3 protein is CASVTGSYNSPLHF. CDR3 nucleotides: TGTGCCAGCGTGACAGGCTCCTATAATTCACCCCTCCACTTT. Variable domain in full (rest from reference TRBV28 and TRBJ1-6): DVKVTQSSRYLVKRTGEKVFLECVQDMDHENMFWYRQDPGLGLRLIYFSYDVKMKEKGDIPEGYSVSREKKERFSLILESASTNQTSMYLCASVTGSYNSPLHFGNGTRLTVT.

The chain combines TRBV5-4 with TRBJ2-7, with 7 bases lining up with TRBD1. The trim removed 4 bases at V and 0 bases at J, leaving 7 bases unmatched. CDR3 length equals 15 residues. In germline, CDR1 is SGHNT, CDR2 YYREEE (reference sequence). CDR3 nucleotide sequence: TGTGCCAGCAGCCGGGACAGTGGGACCTCCTACGAGCAGTACTTC. Translating it yields CASSRDSGTSYEQYF.

V is TRBV19 and J is TRBJ2-7; 8 bases line up with TRBD1. The germline gives CDR1 LNHDA, CDR2 SQIVND (reference sequence). This CDR3 comprises 14 residues. V was clipped by 5 bases and J by 4 bases; unmatched bases: 7. In DNA, the CDR3 is TGTGCCAGTAGTGGCCGGACAGGGCAGTACGAGCAGTACTTC. Translated: CASSGRTGQYEQYF.

This chain uses TRBV6-1 with TRBJ2-7; weak D call: TRBD2 (5 bases). The ends were cut back, 1 base at V and 0 bases at J, with 7 bases in the middle. The length of the CDR3 is 14 residues. Germline V CDR1 and CDR2: MNHNS, SASEGT. CDR3 bases: TGTGCCAGCAGTGAAGGGGGAGCCTCCTACGAGCAGTACTTC. Amino acids: CASSEGGASYEQYF.

Here the CDR3 reads CASSEYLISEQYF. In nucleotides, the CDR3 is TGTGCCAGCAGTGAATATTTAATTTCCGAGCAGTACTTC. The V gene is TRBV25-1, the J gene TRBJ2-7; D call uncertain. Germline lookup yields CDR1 MGHDK and CDR2 SYGVNS. Deletions cut 0 bases from V and 6 bases from J, with 9 bases between. The CDR3 is 13 residues long.

The chain carries TRBV7-2 and TRBJ2-2; D tentatively fits TRBD1 or TRBD2 (6 bases each). The V gene lost 3 bases and the J gene lost 1 base, with 12 bases spanning the gap. Per germline, CDR1 SGHTA and CDR2 FQGNSA. This CDR3 has 16 amino acids. The CDR3 DNA is TGTGCCAGCAGCTTGTCACAGGGAGGGAACACCGGGGAGCTGTTTTTT. Translating it yields CASSLSQGGNTGELFF.

This chain uses TRBV5-1 with TRBJ2-7; a weak D match, TRBD2 (5 bases). Germline V gives CDR1 SGHRS, CDR2 YFSETQ. With 0 bases removed from V and 2 bases from J, the gap between germline ends came to 9 bases. There are 14 residues in the CDR3. Here the CDR3 reads CASSLGFGAYEQYF. The CDR3 DNA reads TGCGCCAGCAGCTTGGGTTTCGGGGCCTACGAGCAGTACTTC.

This clone has just one count. This sequence joins TRBV14 and TRBJ1-2, with TRBD1 matching over 7 bases. The germline CDR1 and CDR2 sequences are SGHDN and FVKESK. This CDR3 comprises 15 residues. V was pared by 3 bases and J by 4 bases, with 8 bases of the junction left unmatched. CDR3 DNA: TGTGCCAGCAGCCATAAGACCGGGACAGCCTATGGCTACACCTTC. It translates to CASSHKTGTAYGYTF.

The genes are TRBV28 and TRBJ1-1; 10 bases match TRBD1. J was trimmed by 0 bases and V by 7 bases; bases with no gene match: 11. CDR3 size: 17 residues. Germline V lookup: CDR1 MDHEN, CDR2 SYDVKM. The CDR3 sequence is CASTMGQGKAMNTEAFF. Here the CDR3 DNA reads TGTGCCAGCACCATGGGACAGGGGAAGGCCATGAACACTGAAGCTTTCTTT.

The rearrangement joins TRBV5-1 to TRBJ1-3, with D maybe TRBD1 (6 bases). This CDR3 has 14 residues. The V gene's germline CDR1 is SGHRS and CDR2 YFSETQ. The V end lost 0 bases, the J end lost 3 bases, and 7 bases lay between the germline ends. CDR3 sequence (DNA): TGCGCCAGCAGCTTGGGGACAGTTGGAAACACCATATATTTT. Protein: CASSLGTVGNTIYF.

CDR3 DNA: TGTGCCAGCAGCTTAACAGGGGACTCTGGAAACACCATATATTTT. Translation: CASSLTGDSGNTIYF. The V gene is TRBV7-8, the J gene TRBJ1-3; TRBD1 agrees at 7 bases. CDR3 length: 15 residues. The V segment lost 2 bases and the J segment 0 bases; nucleotides outside the gene matches: 1. CDR1 and CDR2 from the germline V gene are SGHVS and FQNEAQ.

This chain uses TRBV24-1 with TRBJ2-1; D is unresolved. The V gene's germline CDR1 is KGHDR and CDR2 SFDVKD. CDR3 length: 15 amino acids. Trimming removed 3 bases from V and 0 bases from J, with 8 bases in between. CDR3 protein: CATSDGQDSYNEQFF. DNA for the CDR3: TGTGCCACCAGTGATGGTCAAGACTCCTACAATGAGCAGTTCTTC.

The chain recombines TRBV6-5 with TRBJ1-5; D is uncertain. Germline V CDR1 and CDR2: MNHEY, SVGAGI. V was shortened by 5 bases and J by 5 bases, with 13 bases between the two germline ends. The CDR3 is made up of 14 amino acids. CDR3 in amino acids: CASSQPPTDQPQHF. The CDR3 DNA is TGTGCCAGCAGTCAACCCCCCACAGATCAGCCCCAGCATTTT.

The V gene is TRBV10-2, the J gene TRBJ1-5; D is uncertain. With 4 bases removed from V and 6 bases from J, the gap between germline ends came to 13 bases. The CDR3 length is 14 residues. Germline-derived CDR1 and CDR2 are WSHSY and SAAADI. For the CDR3, the DNA is TGCGCCAGCAGTGTATCGACACTGGGTCAGCCCCAGCATTTT. It is translated as CASSVSTLGQPQHF.

The chain has TRBV9 and TRBJ1-3, with 9 bases fitting TRBD1. Germline trimming cut 0 bases from V and 0 bases from J; bases unmatched to any gene: 7. Germline lookup yields CDR1 SGDLS and CDR2 YYNGEE. This CDR3 contains 18 residues. The DNA of the CDR3 is TGTGCCAGCAGCGTAGGGGGACAGGGAGGAGGCTCTGGAAACACCATATATTTT. It codes for CASSVGGQGGGSGNTIYF.

The V and J genes are TRBV3-1 (or the pseudogene TRBV3-2) and TRBJ1-1; D gene uncertain. This CDR3 region has 18 residues. The ends were cut back, 0 bases at V and 1 base at J, with 18 bases in the middle. CDR1 is LGHDT and CDR2 is YNNKEL in the germline V gene (reference sequence). CDR3 region: CASSQDPTVALWNTEAFF. DNA of the CDR3: TGTGCCAGCAGCCAAGACCCTACAGTAGCGTTATGGAACACTGAAGCTTTCTTT.

V gene TRBV7-7 combines with J gene TRBJ2-5; TRBD1 is a possible D gene (7 bases). CDR1 is SSHAT and CDR2 is FNYEAQ in the germline V gene (reference sequence). V was pared by 1 base and J by 2 bases, with 11 bases between. This CDR3 contains 15 residues. As DNA, the CDR3 is TGTGCCAGCAGCTTAGGGCGGGACAGTCAAGAGACCCAGTACTTC. Amino acid sequence: CASSLGRDSQETQYF. The full variable domain, rest sourced from reference TRBV7-7 and TRBJ2-5, is GAGVSQSPRYKVTKRGQDVTLRCDPISSHATLYWYQQALGQGPEFLTYFNYEAQPDKSGLPSDRFSAERPEGSISTLTIQRTEQRDSAMYRCASSLGRDSQETQYFGPGTRLLVL.

The chain combines TRBV19 with TRBJ2-1; TRBD2 agrees at 8 bases. The CDR3 is 15 residues long. Germline loops: CDR1 LNHDA, CDR2 SQIVND (reference sequence). V lost 9 bases to trimming and J lost 0 bases; unmatched junction nucleotides: 7. The CDR3 protein is CASDTSGSSYNEQFF. For the CDR3, the DNA is TGTGCCAGCGATACTAGCGGTAGCTCCTACAATGAGCAGTTCTTC.